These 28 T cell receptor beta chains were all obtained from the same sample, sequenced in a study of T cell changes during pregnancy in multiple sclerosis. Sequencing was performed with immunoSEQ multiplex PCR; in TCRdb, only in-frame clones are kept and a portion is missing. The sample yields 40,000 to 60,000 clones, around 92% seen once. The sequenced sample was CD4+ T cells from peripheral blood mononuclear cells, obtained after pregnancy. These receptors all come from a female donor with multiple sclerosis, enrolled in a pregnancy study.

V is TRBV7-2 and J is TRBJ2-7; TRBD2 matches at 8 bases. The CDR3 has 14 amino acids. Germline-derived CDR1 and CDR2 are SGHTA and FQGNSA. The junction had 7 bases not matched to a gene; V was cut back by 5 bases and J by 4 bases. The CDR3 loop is CASSPREVRYEQYF. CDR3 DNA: TGTGCCAGCAGCCCGCGGGAGGTTCGGTACGAGCAGTACTTC.

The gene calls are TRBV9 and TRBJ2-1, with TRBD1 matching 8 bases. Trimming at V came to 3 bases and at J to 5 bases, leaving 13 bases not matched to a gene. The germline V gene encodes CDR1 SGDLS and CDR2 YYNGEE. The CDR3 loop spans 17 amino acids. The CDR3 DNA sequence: TGTGCCAGCAGCGCTCAGGGGGCAGGGATAGGGAACAATGAGCAGTTCTTC. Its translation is CASSAQGAGIGNNEQFF.

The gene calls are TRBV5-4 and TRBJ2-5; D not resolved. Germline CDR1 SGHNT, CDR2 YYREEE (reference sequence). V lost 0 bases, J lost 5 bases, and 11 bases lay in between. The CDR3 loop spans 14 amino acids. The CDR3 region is CASSLAGESETQYF. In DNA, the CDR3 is TGTGCCAGCAGCTTGGCCGGAGAGTCCGAGACCCAGTACTTC.

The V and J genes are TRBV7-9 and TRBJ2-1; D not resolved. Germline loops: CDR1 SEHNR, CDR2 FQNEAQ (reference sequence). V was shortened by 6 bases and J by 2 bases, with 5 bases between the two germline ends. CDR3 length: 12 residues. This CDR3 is CASRFTYNEQFF. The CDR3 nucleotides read TGTGCCAGCAGATTTACCTACAATGAGCAGTTCTTC.

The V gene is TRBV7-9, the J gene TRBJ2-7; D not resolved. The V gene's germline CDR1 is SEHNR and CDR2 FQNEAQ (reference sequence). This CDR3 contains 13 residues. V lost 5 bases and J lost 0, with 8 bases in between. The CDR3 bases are TGTGCCAGCAGCCTCCCGGGCTCCTACGAGCAGTACTTC. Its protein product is CASSLPGSYEQYF.

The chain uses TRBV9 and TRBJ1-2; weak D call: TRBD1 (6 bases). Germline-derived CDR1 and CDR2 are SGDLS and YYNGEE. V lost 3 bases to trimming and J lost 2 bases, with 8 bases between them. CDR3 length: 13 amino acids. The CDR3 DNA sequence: TGTGCCAGCAGCGACACAGGGAACTATGGCTACACCTTC. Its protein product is CASSDTGNYGYTF. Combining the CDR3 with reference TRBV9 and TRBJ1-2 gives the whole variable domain DSGVTQTPKHLITATGQRVTLRCSPRSGDLSVYWYQQSLDQGLQFLIQYYNGEERAKGNILERFSAQQFPDLHSELNLSSLELGDSALYFCASSDTGNYGYTFGSGTRLTVV.

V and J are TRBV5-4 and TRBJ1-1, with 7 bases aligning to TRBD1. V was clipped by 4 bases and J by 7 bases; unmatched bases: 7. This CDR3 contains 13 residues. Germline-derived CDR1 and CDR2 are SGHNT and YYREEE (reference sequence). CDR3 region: CASSLDRAGEAFF. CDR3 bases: TGTGCCAGCAGCCTTGACAGGGCGGGTGAAGCTTTCTTT.

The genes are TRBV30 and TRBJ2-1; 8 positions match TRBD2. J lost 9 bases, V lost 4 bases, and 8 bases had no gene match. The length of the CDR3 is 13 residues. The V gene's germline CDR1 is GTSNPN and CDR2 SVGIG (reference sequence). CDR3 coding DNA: TGTGCCTGGATAGCGGGGCTATACCGTGAGCAGTTCTTC. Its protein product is CAWIAGLYREQFF. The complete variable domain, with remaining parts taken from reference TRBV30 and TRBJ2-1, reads SQTIHQWPATLVQPVGSPLSLECTVEGTSNPNLYWYRQAAGRGLQLLFYSVGIGQISSEVPQNLSASRPQDRQFILSSKKLLLSDSGFYLCAWIAGLYREQFFGPGTRLTVL.

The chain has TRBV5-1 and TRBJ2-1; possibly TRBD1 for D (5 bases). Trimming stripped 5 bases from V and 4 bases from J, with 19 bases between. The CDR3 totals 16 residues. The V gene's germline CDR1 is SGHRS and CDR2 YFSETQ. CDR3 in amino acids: CASRGTGSNPYNEQFF. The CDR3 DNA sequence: TGCGCCAGCAGAGGAACAGGCTCGAACCCTTACAATGAGCAGTTCTTC.

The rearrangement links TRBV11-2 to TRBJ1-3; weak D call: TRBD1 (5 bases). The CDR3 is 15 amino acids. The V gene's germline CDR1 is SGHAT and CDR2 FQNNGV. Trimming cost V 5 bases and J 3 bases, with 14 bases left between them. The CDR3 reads CASSQNQGSGNTIYF. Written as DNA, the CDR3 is TGTGCCAGCAGCCAAAACCAGGGTAGTGGAAACACCATATATTTT.

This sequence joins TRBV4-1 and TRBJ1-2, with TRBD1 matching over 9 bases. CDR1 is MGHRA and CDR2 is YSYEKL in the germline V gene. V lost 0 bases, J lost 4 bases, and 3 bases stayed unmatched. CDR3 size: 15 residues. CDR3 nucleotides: TGCGCCAGCAGCCAAGATCAGGACAGGGGCTATGGCTACACCTTC. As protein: CASSQDQDRGYGYTF.

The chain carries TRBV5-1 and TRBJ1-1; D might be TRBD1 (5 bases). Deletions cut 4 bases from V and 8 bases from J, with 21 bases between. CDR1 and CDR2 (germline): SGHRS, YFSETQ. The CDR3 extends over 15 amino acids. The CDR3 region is CASSQGGAFIIEAFF. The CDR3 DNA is TGCGCCAGCAGCCAGGGAGGAGCGTTTATTATCGAAGCTTTCTTT.

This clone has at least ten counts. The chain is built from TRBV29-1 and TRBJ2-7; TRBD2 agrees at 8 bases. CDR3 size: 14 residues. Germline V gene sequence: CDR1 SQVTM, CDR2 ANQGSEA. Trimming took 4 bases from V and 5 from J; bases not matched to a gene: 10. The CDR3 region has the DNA TGCAGCGTTGCCCGGACTAGCCCCGGGGACGAGCAGTACTTC. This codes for CSVARTSPGDEQYF.

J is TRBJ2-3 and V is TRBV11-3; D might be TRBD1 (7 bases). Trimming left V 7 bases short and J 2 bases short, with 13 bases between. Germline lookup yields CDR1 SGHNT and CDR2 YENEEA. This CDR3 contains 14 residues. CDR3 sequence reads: CASKEGANTDTQYF. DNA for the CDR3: TGTGCCAGCAAGGAGGGGGCTAACACAGATACGCAGTATTTT.

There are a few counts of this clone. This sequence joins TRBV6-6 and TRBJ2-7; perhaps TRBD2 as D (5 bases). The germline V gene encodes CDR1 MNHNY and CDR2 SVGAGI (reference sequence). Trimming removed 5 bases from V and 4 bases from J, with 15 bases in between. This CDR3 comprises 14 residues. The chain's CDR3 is CASSEPVRGYEQYF. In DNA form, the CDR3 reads TGTGCCAGCAGTGAGCCCGTTCGGGGTTACGAGCAGTACTTC.

CDR3 DNA sequence: TGTGCCAGCAGCTTGGTGCTAGTGAATGAGCAGTTCTTC. This sequence encodes CASSLVLVNEQFF. This sequence joins TRBV5-4 and TRBJ2-1; D gene uncertain. Per the germline V gene, CDR1 is SGHNT and CDR2 is YYREEE (reference sequence). This CDR3 has 13 residues. V lost 0 bases to trimming and J lost 7 bases, with 8 bases between them.

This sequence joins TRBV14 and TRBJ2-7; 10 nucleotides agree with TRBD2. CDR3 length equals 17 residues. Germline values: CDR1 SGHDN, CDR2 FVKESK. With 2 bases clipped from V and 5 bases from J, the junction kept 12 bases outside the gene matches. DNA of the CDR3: TGTGCCAGCAGCCAATATATACTAGCGGGACCGTCGAACGAGCAGTACTTC. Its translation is CASSQYILAGPSNEQYF.

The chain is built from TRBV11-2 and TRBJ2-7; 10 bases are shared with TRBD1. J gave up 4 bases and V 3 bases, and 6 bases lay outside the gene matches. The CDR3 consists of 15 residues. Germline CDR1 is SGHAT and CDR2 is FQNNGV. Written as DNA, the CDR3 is TGTGCCAGCAGCTTGGACCGACAGGGGGCTTACGAGCAGTACTTC. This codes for CASSLDRQGAYEQYF.

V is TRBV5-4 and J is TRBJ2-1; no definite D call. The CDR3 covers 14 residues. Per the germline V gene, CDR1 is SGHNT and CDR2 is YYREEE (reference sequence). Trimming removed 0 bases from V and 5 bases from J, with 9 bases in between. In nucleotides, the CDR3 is TGTGCCAGCAGCTTGGCAGGCAGCAACAATGAGCAGTTCTTC. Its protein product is CASSLAGSNNEQFF.

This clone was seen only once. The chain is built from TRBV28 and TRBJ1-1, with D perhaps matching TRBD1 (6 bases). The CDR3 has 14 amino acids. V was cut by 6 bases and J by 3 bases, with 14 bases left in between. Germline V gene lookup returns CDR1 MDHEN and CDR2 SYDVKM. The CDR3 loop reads CASSAETGYTEAFF. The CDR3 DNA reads TGTGCCAGCAGCGCAGAAACAGGGTACACTGAAGCTTTCTTT.

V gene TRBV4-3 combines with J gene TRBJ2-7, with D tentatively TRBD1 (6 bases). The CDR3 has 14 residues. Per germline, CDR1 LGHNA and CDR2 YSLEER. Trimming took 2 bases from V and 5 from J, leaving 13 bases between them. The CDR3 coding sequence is TGCGCCAGCAGCCAAAAACAGGGAATCCACGAGCAGTACTTC. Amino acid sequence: CASSQKQGIHEQYF.

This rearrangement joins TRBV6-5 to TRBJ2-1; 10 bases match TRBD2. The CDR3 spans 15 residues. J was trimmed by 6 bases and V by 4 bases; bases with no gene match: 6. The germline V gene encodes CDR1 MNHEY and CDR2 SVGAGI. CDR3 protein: CASSFRTSGRNEQFF. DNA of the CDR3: TGTGCCAGCAGTTTCCGGACTAGCGGTCGCAATGAGCAGTTCTTC.

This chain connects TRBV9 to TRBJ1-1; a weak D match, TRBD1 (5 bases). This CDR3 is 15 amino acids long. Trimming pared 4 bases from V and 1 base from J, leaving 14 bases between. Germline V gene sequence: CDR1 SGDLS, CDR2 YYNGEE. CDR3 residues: CASSLRGDWNTEAFF. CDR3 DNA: TGTGCCAGCAGCCTGCGGGGGGATTGGAACACTGAAGCTTTCTTT.

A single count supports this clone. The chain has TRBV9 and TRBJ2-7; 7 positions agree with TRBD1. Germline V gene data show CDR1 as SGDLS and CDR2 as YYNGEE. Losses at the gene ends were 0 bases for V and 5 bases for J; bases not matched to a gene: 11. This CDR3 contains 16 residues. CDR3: CASSVGEDRPSDEQYF. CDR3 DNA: TGTGCCAGCAGCGTAGGAGAGGACAGGCCTAGTGACGAGCAGTACTTC.

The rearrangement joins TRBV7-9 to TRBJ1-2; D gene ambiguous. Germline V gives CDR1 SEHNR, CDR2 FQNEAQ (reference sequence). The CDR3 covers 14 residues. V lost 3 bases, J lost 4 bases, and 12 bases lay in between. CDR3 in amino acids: CASSFSDMTYGYTF. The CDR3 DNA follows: TGTGCCAGCAGCTTTTCAGACATGACCTATGGCTACACCTTC.

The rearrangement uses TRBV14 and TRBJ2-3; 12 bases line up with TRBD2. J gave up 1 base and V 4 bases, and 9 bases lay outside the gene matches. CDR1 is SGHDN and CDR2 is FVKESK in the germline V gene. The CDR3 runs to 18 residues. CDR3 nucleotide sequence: TGTGCCAGCAGCCCTCTAGCGGGAGGGCTCGCGGGCACAGATACGCAGTATTTT. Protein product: CASSPLAGGLAGTDTQYF.

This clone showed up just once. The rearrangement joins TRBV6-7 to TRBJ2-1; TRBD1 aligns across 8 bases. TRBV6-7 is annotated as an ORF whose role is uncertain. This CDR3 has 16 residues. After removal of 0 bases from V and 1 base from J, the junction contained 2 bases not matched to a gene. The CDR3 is CASSYSQGASYNEQFF. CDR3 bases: TGTGCCAGCAGTTACTCCCAGGGGGCGTCCTACAATGAGCAGTTCTTC.

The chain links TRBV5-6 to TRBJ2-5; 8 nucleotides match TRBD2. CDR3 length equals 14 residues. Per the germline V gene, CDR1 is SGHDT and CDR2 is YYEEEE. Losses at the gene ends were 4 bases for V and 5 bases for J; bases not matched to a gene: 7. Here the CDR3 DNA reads TGTGCCAGCAGCCCAGCGGGAGTCGGTGAGACCCAGTACTTC. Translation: CASSPAGVGETQYF.